This T cell receptor beta chain is drawn from a study of blood T cell repertoires in COVID-19. This clone was seen a few times. Method: immunoSEQ multiplex PCR; TCRdb's copy keeps in-frame clones and lacks some. Seen here are roughly 180,000 clones, about 81% observed once, and the top ten hold around 11%. V was trimmed by 2 bases and J by 7 bases, leaving 11 bases between them. Germline CDR1 is KGHSH and CDR2 is LQKENI. CDR3 length equals 14 residues. The chain links TRBV18 to TRBJ2-2, with D possibly being TRBD1 (6 bases). The sequence came from an elderly woman with COVID-19, enrolled during active disease. The sequenced material came from peripheral blood. CDR3 bases: TGTGCCAGCTCACCATGGACAGCGGACGGGGAGCTGTTTTTT. It encodes CASSPWTADGELFF.